The subject of this entry is one T cell receptor beta chain. The sample is drawn from a study of T-cell reconstitution after alpha-beta-depleted transplantation in children. It was with unique molecular identifiers that the TCRbeta library was prepared. TCRdb ran MiXCR on the PCR reads and lists one entry per CDR3 protein. The sample records 80,000 or so distinct CDR3 sequences, 13% to 15% being singletons. In germline, CDR1 is ENHRY, CDR2 SYGVKD. The CDR3 is 12 residues long. Trimming cost V 4 bases and J 5 bases, with 8 bases left between them. This sequence joins TRBV10-3 and TRBJ2-5, with TRBD1 as a possible D gene (5 bases). Sequenced here: PBMCs, mostly from graft donor cells, sampled 180 days after TCRalphabeta/CD19-depleted stem cell transplant. This sequence was found in a male patient aged 2-9 years who had a stem cell transplant for acute lymphoblastic leukemia, so the T cells may come from the graft donor. CDR3 sequence (DNA): TGTGCCATCAGTGGGGGCGAGGAGACCCAGTACTTC. This gives the protein CAISGGEETQYF.